The 22 T cell receptor beta chains below come from one sample, sequenced in a study of Ad26.COV2.S vaccination and SARS-CoV-2 variants. Regarding treatment: roughly 20 received Ad26.COV2.S at low or high dose, single or two shots; roughly 5 received placebo; per-sample allocation not given. The study sampled participants on day 63 after the first vaccine or placebo injection. Data came from immunoSEQ multiplex PCR; TCRdb stores just in-frame clones and leaves some out. Of about 390,000 clones listed, around 92% are singletons. Sequenced here: peripheral blood, sampled in a trial of Ad26.COV2.S vaccine versus placebo. All receptors derive from a person between 18 and 60 years old who received the Ad26.COV2.S COVID-19 vaccine or a placebo.

The rearrangement joins TRBV18 to TRBJ2-3; 11 nucleotides agree with TRBD1. J lost 1 base, V lost 0 bases, and 9 bases had no gene match. This CDR3 spans 19 amino acids. Germline loops: CDR1 KGHSH, CDR2 LQKENI. This chain's CDR3 is CASSPPMDRGRGGTDTQYF. The CDR3 DNA reads as TGTGCCAGCTCACCACCGATGGACAGGGGGCGTGGGGGCACAGATACGCAGTATTTT.

The rearrangement joins TRBV12-5 to TRBJ1-2; D perhaps matches TRBD1 (5 bases). Germline loops: CDR1 LGHNT, CDR2 FRNRAP. This CDR3 contains 14 residues. The V and J ends lost 3 bases and 4 bases respectively, with 12 bases between them. The CDR3 coding sequence is TGTGCTAGTGGTTTTAATTCCGGGACCTATGGCTACACCTTC. This translates into CASGFNSGTYGYTF.

This sequence joins TRBV2 and TRBJ2-1, with TRBD2 as a possible D gene (5 bases). The CDR3 is 11 amino acids. CDR1 is SNHLY and CDR2 is FYNNEI in the germline V gene. V lost 10 bases, J lost 6 bases, and 10 bases lay in between. This CDR3 is CAIRGINEQFF. In DNA, the CDR3 is TGTGCCATTAGAGGGATCAATGAGCAGTTCTTC.

The chain recombines TRBV11-2 with TRBJ2-5; D unclear. V lost 2 bases and J 2 bases, leaving 18 bases between the germline ends. The CDR3 has 17 amino acids. Looked up from germline, CDR1 is SGHAT and CDR2 is FQNNGV. The CDR3 bases are TGTGCCAGCAGCTTACCCCCCTTGGTAACCATACAAGAGACCCAGTACTTC. Residues: CASSLPPLVTIQETQYF.

For the CDR3, the DNA is TGCGCCAGCAGCCAAGGCCCCGGGGAGCTGTTTTTT. Its translation: CASSQGPGELFF. The genes are TRBV4-1 and TRBJ2-2; no clear D. Germline loops: CDR1 MGHRA, CDR2 YSYEKL. The CDR3 has 12 amino acids. Between the trimmed V and J ends, which lost 1 base and 6 bases, there was a span of 3 bases.

This clone was seen only once. The genes are TRBV7-6 and TRBJ2-3, with D possibly matching TRBD1 (6 bases). CDR3 size: 16 residues. Germline V gene data show CDR1 as SGHVS and CDR2 as FNYEAQ. V shed 5 bases and J shed 0 bases, with 15 bases lying between them. CDR3 sequence (DNA): TGTGCCAGCAGCCCCCCTTTAACAGGGAGCACAGATACGCAGTATTTT. Its translation is CASSPPLTGSTDTQYF.

The sample holds one count of this clone. The DNA for the CDR3 is TGTGCCAGCAGCGCCGACCTTAGCGGGGGGGCCGTAAATGAGCAGTTCTTC. This encodes CASSADLSGGAVNEQFF. The chain has TRBV9 and TRBJ2-1; TRBD2 agrees at 11 bases. With V trimmed by 3 bases and J by 7 bases, 12 bases remained unmatched. The V gene's germline CDR1 is SGDLS and CDR2 YYNGEE. The CDR3 contains 17 residues.

This chain connects TRBV6-5 to TRBJ1-6; D is possibly TRBD1 (5 bases). Trimming cost V 6 bases and J 9 bases, with 18 bases left between them. The CDR3 consists of 15 residues. Germline V lookup: CDR1 MNHEY, CDR2 SVGAGI. The CDR3 region is CASSQYRPPASPLHF. CDR3 sequence (DNA): TGTGCCAGCAGCCAATACAGGCCCCCAGCTTCACCCCTCCACTTT.

The chain combines TRBV23-1 with TRBJ1-2, with TRBD1 as a possible D gene (5 bases). TRBV23-1 is an ORF, and what it does is uncertain. The V end lost 6 bases, the J end lost 3 bases, and 8 bases lay between the germline ends. The CDR3 length is 12 residues. CDR3 sequence reads: CASRGTDYGYTF. In nucleotides, the CDR3 is TGCGCCAGCAGAGGGACCGACTATGGCTACACCTTC.

This rearrangement joins TRBV2 to TRBJ1-3, with 11 bases matching TRBD1. Germline V gene data show CDR1 as SNHLY and CDR2 as FYNNEI. Trimming removed 0 bases from V and 2 bases from J; junction bases left unmatched: 9. CDR3 size: 19 residues. CDR3 in DNA: TGTGCCAGCAGTGAAGCGTGGGGGACAGGGGGTTTCACTGGAAACACCATATATTTT. Protein sequence: CASSEAWGTGGFTGNTIYF.

V gene TRBV19 combines with J gene TRBJ1-2; D call uncertain. The germline V and J ends were trimmed by 7 bases and 5 bases, with 14 bases remaining between them. Germline V gives CDR1 LNHDA, CDR2 SQIVND (reference sequence). This CDR3 region has 13 residues. Here the CDR3 DNA reads TGTGCCAGTACGGACCTACCCTTTTATGGCTACACCTTC. Translation: CASTDLPFYGYTF. Based on the CDR3 plus reference TRBV19 and TRBJ1-2, the full variable domain is DGGITQSPKYLFRKEGQNVTLSCEQNLNHDAMYWYRQDPGQGLRLIYYSQIVNDFQKGDIAEGYSVSREKKESFPLTVTSAQKNPTAFYLCASTDLPFYGYTFGSGTRLTVV.

The chain combines TRBV11-2 with TRBJ2-7; D perhaps matches TRBD1 (5 bases). In germline, CDR1 is SGHAT, CDR2 FQNNGV. This CDR3 has 15 amino acids. The V and J ends lost 2 bases and 9 bases respectively, with 20 bases between them. The CDR3 DNA sequence: TGTGCCAGCAGCTTACAGGCAGGGCAAATAGGCGGGCAGTACTTC. Protein: CASSLQAGQIGGQYF.

The rearrangement links TRBV13 to TRBJ1-5, with TRBD1 identical over 9 bases. This CDR3 has 15 residues. Germline lookup yields CDR1 PRHDT and CDR2 FYEKMQ (reference sequence). Germline trimming cut 0 bases from V and 8 bases from J; bases unmatched to any gene: 5. CDR3 DNA: TGTGCCAGCAGCTTAGGGGACAGGGGTAAAAAGCCCCAGCATTTT. It encodes CASSLGDRGKKPQHF.

V and J are TRBV27 and TRBJ1-1; TRBD1 aligns across 9 bases. CDR1 and CDR2 (germline): MNHEY, SMNVEV (reference sequence). The length of the CDR3 is 15 residues. Unmatched junction bases numbered 1, after V lost 2 bases and J lost 0 bases. The CDR3 loop is CASSLGTGLNTEAFF. As DNA, the CDR3 is TGTGCCAGCAGTTTAGGGACAGGGCTGAACACTGAAGCTTTCTTT.

The genes are TRBV15 and TRBJ2-3; 12 nucleotides align to TRBD1. Germline V lookup: CDR1 LNHNV, CDR2 YYDKDF (reference sequence). The trim removed 0 bases at V and 6 bases at J, leaving 13 bases unmatched. The CDR3 totals 19 residues. The chain's CDR3 is CATSRDRSGGQGAMDTQYF. CDR3 in DNA: TGTGCCACCAGCAGAGATAGGAGTGGGGGACAGGGGGCAATGGATACGCAGTATTTT.

CDR3 sequence (DNA): TGTGCCAGCAGCTCTCACAGGGGTTTGGGCACTGAAGCTTTCTTT. It yields the protein CASSSHRGLGTEAFF. The chain employs TRBV7-8 and TRBJ1-1; 7 bases fit TRBD1. With 4 bases clipped from V and 4 bases from J, the junction kept 9 bases outside the gene matches. This CDR3 spans 15 amino acids. Germline V CDR1 and CDR2: SGHVS, FQNEAQ.

The sample holds a few counts of this clone. The chain uses TRBV6-6 and TRBJ1-2; the match to TRBD1 covers 7 bases. Germline CDR1 and CDR2: MNHNY and SVGAGI (reference sequence). V shed 7 bases, J shed 0 bases, and the junction held 8 bases outside the gene matches. This CDR3 has 15 residues. The CDR3 DNA is TGTGCCAGCATCCCTCGACAGGGAGCTAACTATGGCTACACCTTC. Its translation: CASIPRQGANYGYTF.

The chain joins TRBV9 to TRBJ2-1, with 9 bases matching TRBD2. J was trimmed by 0 bases and V by 0 bases; bases with no gene match: 7. CDR3 length: 18 amino acids. Per germline, CDR1 SGDLS and CDR2 YYNGEE. The CDR3 region is CASSVVAGGPGSYNEQFF. In nucleotides, the CDR3 is TGTGCCAGCAGCGTAGTGGCGGGGGGGCCCGGCTCCTACAATGAGCAGTTCTTC.

The gene calls are TRBV5-4 and TRBJ1-1, with 7 bases matching TRBD1. CDR3 length: 13 residues. The junction had 5 bases not matched to a gene; V was cut back by 6 bases and J by 3 bases. The germline V gene encodes CDR1 SGHNT and CDR2 YYREEE (reference sequence). CDR3 sequence (DNA): TGTGCCAGCACCCTGACAGGGCACACTGAAGCTTTCTTT. As protein: CASTLTGHTEAFF.

The CDR3 bases are TGTGCCATCAGTGAGTTAGGGGGTCCCTACGAGCAGTACTTC. Its translation: CAISELGGPYEQYF. The chain is built from TRBV10-3 and TRBJ2-7; perhaps TRBD1 as D (6 bases). Per germline, CDR1 ENHRY and CDR2 SYGVKD. The CDR3 is made up of 14 amino acids. V lost 1 base and J 2 bases, leaving 9 bases between the germline ends.

The chain is built from TRBV4-3 and TRBJ2-7; no definite D call. This CDR3 comprises 15 residues. CDR1 is LGHNA and CDR2 is YSLEER in the germline V gene. V lost 0 bases to trimming and J lost 2 bases, with 11 bases between them. The CDR3 DNA reads as TGCGCCAGCAGCCAAGATATGGCGGCAACCTACGAGCAGTACTTC. Residues: CASSQDMAATYEQYF.

The V call is TRBV4-1, the J call TRBJ2-5; the match to TRBD2 covers 7 bases. Germline assignment: CDR1 MGHRA and CDR2 YSYEKL. The CDR3 length is 16 residues. Losses at the gene ends were 0 bases for V and 4 bases for J; bases not matched to a gene: 8. The CDR3 bases are TGCGCCAGCAGCCAAGATTTGGGCAGGGAGGGAGAGACCCAGTACTTC. Translated, it gives CASSQDLGREGETQYF.